These 4 T cell receptor beta chains came from one sample sequenced in a study of identical twins. From the 5' RACE reads, TCRdb called clonotypes with MiXCR, one entry per CDR3 protein. This sample has some 500,000 distinct CDR3 sequences, with 13% to 15% found just once. The same data also went into a second study, on yellow fever vaccine responses in identical twins.

The specimen was CD4+ T cells sorted from blood. These receptors all come from a woman younger than 35 in good health.

This clonotype was counted a few times. The CDR3 region has the DNA TGTGCCAGCAGCTTTAGTGGAGCGGGGAAGAGCACAGATACGCAGTATTTT. Protein product: CASSFSGAGKSTDTQYF. The genes are TRBV7-2 and TRBJ2-3, with 7 positions matching TRBD2. The ends lost 3 bases at V and 0 bases at J; junction bases unmatched: 9. The V gene's germline CDR1 is SGHTA and CDR2 FQGNSA. The CDR3 length is 17 residues.

This sequence joins TRBV12-3 or TRBV12-4 and TRBJ2-1, with 7 bases lining up with TRBD1. This CDR3 is 13 amino acids long. The V segment lost 7 bases and the J segment 5 bases; nucleotides outside the gene matches: 5. The CDR3 DNA reads as TGTGCCAGCAAAAGGGGGCGGGACAATGAGCAGTTCTTC. Its translation: CASKRGRDNEQFF.

This clonotype was picked up a small number of times. The V call is TRBV20-1, the J call TRBJ2-3; the D gene is possibly TRBD2 (5 bases). The V gene lost 0 bases and the J gene lost 0 bases, with 7 bases spanning the gap. The V gene's germline CDR1 is DFQATT and CDR2 SNEGSKA (reference sequence). The CDR3 totals 14 residues. CDR3 residues: CSAREGGSTDTQYF. The CDR3 DNA follows: TGCAGTGCTAGAGAAGGCGGGAGCACAGATACGCAGTATTTT.

This sequence joins TRBV29-1 and TRBJ1-1; D remains unclear. This CDR3 region has 15 residues. The V end lost 7 bases, the J end lost 0 bases, and 18 bases lay between the germline ends. Germline-derived CDR1 and CDR2 are SQVTM and ANQGSEA. CDR3 sequence: CSAFDPRELNTEAFF. The DNA of the CDR3 is TGCAGCGCCTTCGACCCAAGGGAATTGAACACTGAAGCTTTCTTT.